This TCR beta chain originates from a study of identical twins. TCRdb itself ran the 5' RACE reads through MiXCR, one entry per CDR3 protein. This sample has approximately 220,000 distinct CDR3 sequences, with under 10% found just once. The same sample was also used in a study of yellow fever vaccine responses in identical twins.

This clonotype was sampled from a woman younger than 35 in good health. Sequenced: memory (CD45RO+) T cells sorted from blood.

This chain's CDR3 is CARSLLAELYNEQFF. CDR3 nucleotide sequence: TGTGCCAGAAGCTTGCTAGCGGAGCTTTACAATGAGCAGTTCTTC. This chain uses TRBV5-3 with TRBJ2-1, with 7 nucleotides matching TRBD2. TRBV5-3 falls under the ORF class, with uncertain function. The CDR3 is 15 amino acids. V was clipped by 1 base and J by 4 bases; unmatched bases: 5.